The clone carrying this TCR beta chain was counted ten times or more. This sample was taken from a study of patients and donors after allogeneic stem cell transplantation. Trimming at V came to 5 bases and at J to 3 bases, leaving 2 bases not matched to a gene. CDR1 is SGHTA, CDR2 FQGTGA, per germline. CDR3 length: 13 amino acids. Using its own MiXCR run on the RT-PCR reads, TCRdb lists one record per CDR3 protein. Among about 150,000 distinct CDR3 sequences listed, 24% were seen once. Sequencing was done on a sample of blood, either unsorted or a sorted T cell fraction (not recorded which). The origin of this receptor is a human donor who was either an allogeneic HSCT recipient or a stem cell or donor lymphocyte infusion donor (not recorded which). It is not recorded whose cells these are; they may come from a transplant donor. This chain links TRBV7-3 with TRBJ1-1, with 8 bases matching TRBD1. CDR3 region: CASSKDRDTEAFF. The DNA of the CDR3 is TGTGCCAGCAGCAAGGACAGGGACACTGAAGCTTTCTTT.